The rows below give T cell receptor beta chains drawn from one sample of a study of early T cells in non-severe SARS-CoV-2 infection. TCRdb called the 5' RACE reads again in MiXCR, with one record for every CDR3 protein. This table has tens of thousands of distinct CDR3 sequences, roughly 14% appearing once. Sequencing used whole blood. These receptor sequences come from an adult who was a healthcare worker with PCR-confirmed SARS-CoV-2 infection or an uninfected control (not recorded which). Each CDR3 is given with its conserved first and last residue. D genes are given only for firm matches. Rows give clone size only sometimes, using once, few, many, or a class for an expanded clone.

>-|-|TRBJ1-2|TRBV9
TGTGCCAGCAGCGGTCGAGGCTACACCTTC
CASSGRGYTF
>few|-|TRBJ1-2|TRBV5-4
TGTGCCAGCAGCTTGGTTATACGAGAGGACTACACCTTC
CASSLVIREDYTF
>-|-|TRBJ2-5|TRBV20-1
TGCAGTGCTAGAGAGGGTAGGGAGACCCAGTACTTC
CSAREGRETQYF
>-|-|TRBJ1-5|TRBV20-1
TGCAGTGCTAGAGATGGGGTGCAGAATAGCAATCAGCCCCAGCATTTT
CSARDGVQNSNQPQHF
>-|-|TRBJ2-5|TRBV20-1
TGCAGTGCTAGTCTTCCCGAGACCCAGTACTTC
CSASLPETQYF
>many|-|TRBJ2-1|TRBV6-7
TGTGCCAGCAGTTATATAAGCCCCCTGAGGGTCCATGAGCAGTTCTTC
CASSYISPLRVHEQFF
>many|TRBD1|TRBJ2-1|TRBV29-1
TGCAGCGTTTACGACAGGGTCAACTCCTACAATGAGCAGTTCTTC
CSVYDRVNSYNEQFF
>-|-|TRBJ2-5|TRBV5-1
TGCGCCAGCAGCTTGAACGAAGGGCAGCAAGAGACCCAGTACTTC
CASSLNEGQQETQYF
>few|-|TRBJ2-5|TRBV5-1
TGCGCCAGCAGTTGGAGAACCGGGACACCTAAGGGAGAGACCCAGTACTTC
CASSWRTGTPKGETQYF
>few|-|TRBJ2-5|TRBV20-1
TGCAGCTACTGGACTAATGGAGAGACCCAGTACTTC
CSYWTNGETQYF
>few|TRBD1|TRBJ2-5|TRBV12-3/TRBV12-4
TGTGCCAGCAGTTCCTGGACAGGGCAAGAGACCCAGTACTTC
CASSSWTGQETQYF
>few|-|TRBJ2-2|TRBV29-1
TGCAGCGCATTCGGGCAGGGGTACTCGAACACCGGGGAGCTGTTTTTT
CSAFGQGYSNTGELFF
>few|TRBD2|TRBJ2-7|TRBV7-2
TGTGCCAGCAGCTTAGAGGCTAGCGGGAGGGCCCCCTACGAGCAGTACTTC
CASSLEASGRAPYEQYF
>few|-|TRBJ2-1|TRBV27
TGTGCCAGCAGTTTAATCGGGGCAGACAATGAGCAGTTCTTC
CASSLIGADNEQFF
>few|-|TRBJ2-3|TRBV29-1
TGCAGCGTTGATGGGGAGGGCACAGATACGCAGTATTTT
CSVDGEGTDTQYF
>-|-|TRBJ2-2|TRBV20-1
TGCAGTGCTAGTGGTTATGGGACCGGGGAGCTGTTTTTT
CSASGYGTGELFF
>few|-|TRBJ1-6|TRBV7-2
TGTGCCAGCAGACAGGGACTCTCAAATTCACCCCTCCACTTT
CASRQGLSNSPLHF
>few|-|TRBJ2-3|TRBV4-1
TGCGCCAGCAGCCAAGCGCCCCCGGGAGCCGCGACAGATACGCAGTATTTT
CASSQAPPGAATDTQYF
>few|TRBD2|TRBJ2-5|TRBV29-1
TGCAGCGTTGAAGTCCGGCGGGAGGTACAAGAGACCCAGTACTTC
CSVEVRREVQETQYF
>few|-|TRBJ2-1|TRBV9
TGTGCCAGCAGCGTAGGTACAATGAGCGAGCAGTTCTTC
CASSVGTMSEQFF
>few|TRBD1|TRBJ2-7|TRBV6-5
TGTGCCAGCAGTGGGGGCTCCGACAGGGTCTACGAGCAGTACTTC
CASSGGSDRVYEQYF
>few|TRBD1|TRBJ2-5|TRBV11-2
TGTGCCAGCAGCTTCCGGACAGGGCAAGAGACCCAGTACTTC
CASSFRTGQETQYF
>few|TRBD1|TRBJ1-1|TRBV6-2/TRBV6-3
TGTGCCAGCAGGGAGGGGGACAGGGGGCCGGTTGAAGCTTTCTTT
CASREGDRGPVEAFF
>few|-|TRBJ2-1|TRBV20-1
TGCAGTGCTAGAGATGGGGCAGGCTGGGACAATGAGCAGTTCTTC
CSARDGAGWDNEQFF
>few|TRBD2|TRBJ2-1|TRBV7-2
TGTGCCAGCAGCTTGGGGGGGAGTGGATACAATGAGCAGTTCTTC
CASSLGGSGYNEQFF
>-|TRBD1|TRBJ2-7|TRBV12-3/TRBV12-4
TGTGCCAGCAGCTCACGGGGACAGCCCTACGAGCAGTACTTC
CASSSRGQPYEQYF
>few|TRBD1|TRBJ2-7|TRBV7-9
TGTGCCAGCAGCTTGGGAGACAGGGGGGCCTACGAGCAGTACTTC
CASSLGDRGAYEQYF
>few|TRBD2|TRBJ2-3|TRBV4-2
TGTGCCAGCAGCCGGCTAGCGGGAGTTGAAGATACGCAGTATTTT
CASSRLAGVEDTQYF
>-|-|TRBJ1-1|TRBV28
TGTGCCAGCAGTTTGCCAGACGTTACTGAAGCTTTCTTT
CASSLPDVTEAFF
>few|-|TRBJ1-6|TRBV14
TGTGCCAGCAGCCTGACGGGTGATTCACCCCTCCACTTT
CASSLTGDSPLHF
>many|-|TRBJ1-5|TRBV21-1
TGTGCCAGCAGCAATGACTCCGGGGGGTCGGGCAATCAGCCCCAGCATTTT
CASSNDSGGSGNQPQHF
>few|TRBD2|TRBJ2-7|TRBV7-9
TGTGCCAGCAGCTTCAAAACAGAAGGACTAGCGGGAGACGAGCAGTACTTC
CASSFKTEGLAGDEQYF
>-|-|TRBJ2-4|TRBV2
TGTGCCAGCAGTGAAGTAAACATTCAGTACTTC
CASSEVNIQYF
>few|TRBD1|TRBJ1-6|TRBV11-2
TGTGCCAGCAGCTTAGAATCCCGCGGAGGGGGCGCGAATTCACCCCTCCACTTT
CASSLESRGGGANSPLHF
>-|-|TRBJ1-1|TRBV27
TGTGCCAGCAGTTTGGGGGCAGCAATGAACACTGAAGCTTTCTTT
CASSLGAAMNTEAFF
>-|-|TRBJ2-5|TRBV10-3
TGTGCCATCAGTGTAGGAAGCGGAGAGACCCAGTACTTC
CAISVGSGETQYF
>-|-|TRBJ2-7|TRBV4-1
TGCGCCAGCAGCCAAGCACAGGTTATTACCTACGAGCAGTACTTC
CASSQAQVITYEQYF
>-|-|TRBJ1-1|TRBV7-9
TGTGCCAGCAGCTACCCCGGGACACCAACCGAAGAAGCTTTCTTT
CASSYPGTPTEEAFF
>-|-|TRBJ1-5|TRBV20-1
TGCAGTGTCCAACAGGGAGGGGAAAGCAATCAGCCCCAGCATTTT
CSVQQGGESNQPQHF
>-|-|TRBJ1-1|TRBV5-1
TGCGCCAGCAGCTCCTATGAGGGTGAGACTGAAGCTTTCTTT
CASSSYEGETEAFF
>few|-|TRBJ1-1|TRBV12-3/TRBV12-4
TGTGCCAGCAGGGGAGGGATGAACACTGAAGCTTTCTTT
CASRGGMNTEAFF
>many|-|TRBJ2-2|TRBV7-8
TGTGCCAGCAGCTTCCCTAGCACCGGGGAGCTGTTTTTT
CASSFPSTGELFF
>many|-|TRBJ2-7|TRBV12-3/TRBV12-4
TGTGCCAGCAGTTTCAGCGCTAGCTCCTACGAGCAGTACTTC
CASSFSASSYEQYF
>-|-|TRBJ1-2|TRBV19
TGTGCCAGTAGTATAGATCTCCCGGGTCAGGCTATTAACTATGGCTACACCTTC
CASSIDLPGQAINYGYTF
>few|TRBD2|TRBJ2-1|TRBV12-3/TRBV12-4
TGTGCCAGCAGTTTTACTAGCGGGCCCAATGAGCAGTTCTTC
CASSFTSGPNEQFF
>once|-|TRBJ1-1|TRBV4-1
TGCACCAGCAGCCAAGATAACCTATTAATCTCGGGTGAAGCTTTCTTT
CTSSQDNLLISGEAFF
>-|-|TRBJ1-3|TRBV4-1
TGCGCCAGCAGCCAAGAGCAGCATGGAAACACCATATATTTT
CASSQEQHGNTIYF
>-|TRBD2|TRBJ2-5|TRBV7-6
TGTGCCAGCAGTCTCAGCTTAGGACTAGAAGAGACCCAGTACTTC
CASSLSLGLEETQYF
>-|-|TRBJ2-7|TRBV6-1
TGTGCCAGCAGTGAAGCCCGGGGCTACGAGCAGTACTTC
CASSEARGYEQYF
>-|-|TRBJ1-5|TRBV24-1
TGTGCCACCAGTGACCGGGGACTGAGCAATCAGCCCCAGCATTTT
CATSDRGLSNQPQHF